This T cell receptor (beta chain) was found in a study of control samples from healthy donors and cancer patients. CDR3 size: 16 residues. CDR1 is SGHTA, CDR2 FQGTGA, per germline. Trimming took 3 bases from V and 3 from J; bases not matched to a gene: 8. Some clones are missing from TCRdb's copy, which holds only in-frame ones; the method was immunoSEQ multiplex PCR. The sample includes around 150,000 clones, over 85% of them seen just once. The sequence was obtained from a young man in good health. Sample: blood. The chain has TRBV7-3 and TRBJ2-3; 8 nucleotides agree with TRBD2. Written as DNA, the CDR3 is TGTGCCAGCAGCTTTAGCGGGACCCCGGGGACAGATACGCAGTATTTT. Amino acid sequence: CASSFSGTPGTDTQYF.